These 16 T cell receptor beta chains share one sample of origin, sequenced in a study of CD8 T cells in Susac syndrome. An amount of RNA that ranged from roughly 0.5 to 1 ug was reverse transcribed with random hexamers. In TCRdb, the immunoSEQ multiplex PCR reads were re-called with MiXCR into one record per CDR3 protein. The top ten clones hold less than 0.2% of a sample with approximately 190,000 distinct CDR3 sequences, around 95% of them seen once. The sequencing sample was made of CD8+ T cells from PBMCs. The receptor set was obtained from a human donor with Susac syndrome.

The chain combines TRBV27 with TRBJ2-7; D may be TRBD2 (5 bases). Trimming took off 5 bases at V and 6 bases at J, with 17 bases between the two ends. Germline assignment: CDR1 MNHEY and CDR2 SMNVEV (reference sequence). The CDR3 loop spans 14 amino acids. The CDR3 nucleotides read TGTGCCAGCAGTCCGAATTCCCCGGCGGGCGAGCAGTACTTC. It codes for CASSPNSPAGEQYF.

Only one count was recorded for this clonotype. The chain carries TRBV12-3 or TRBV12-4 and TRBJ2-1, with TRBD1 matching 8 bases. CDR3 size: 14 residues. The V segment lost 2 bases and the J segment 9 bases; nucleotides outside the gene matches: 6. CDR3 protein: CASSLSGGTGEQFF. CDR3 in DNA: TGTGCCAGCAGTTTAAGTGGCGGGACAGGTGAGCAGTTCTTC.

The chain carries TRBV20-1 and TRBJ2-4, with D maybe TRBD1 (6 bases). The V gene lost 3 bases and the J gene lost 6 bases, with 12 bases spanning the gap. The CDR3 extends over 13 amino acids. The germline V gene has CDR1 DFQATT and CDR2 SNEGSKA (reference sequence). The CDR3 DNA sequence: TGCAGTGCTAGCCCAGGGGCCGGAAACATTCAGTACTTC. Encoded protein: CSASPGAGNIQYF.

The chain joins TRBV30 to TRBJ1-2, with 10 bases identical to TRBD1. J was trimmed by 6 bases and V by 5 bases; bases with no gene match: 9. CDR1 and CDR2 (germline): GTSNPN, SVGIG (reference sequence). The CDR3 loop spans 14 amino acids. This CDR3 is CAWDDDRGQNGYTF. In DNA, the CDR3 is TGTGCCTGGGACGACGACAGGGGGCAAAATGGCTACACCTTC.

The V and J genes are TRBV7-8 and TRBJ1-2; perhaps TRBD1 as D (6 bases). V was cut by 0 bases and J by 4 bases, with 12 bases left in between. The CDR3 is 15 amino acids. CDR1 and CDR2 (germline): SGHVS, FQNEAQ. CDR3 in amino acids: CASSLAGGAVYGYTF. CDR3 nucleotide sequence: TGTGCCAGCAGCTTAGCCGGGGGGGCTGTCTATGGCTACACCTTC. Complete variable domain (other parts from reference TRBV7-8 and TRBJ1-2): GAGVSQSPRYKVAKRGQDVALRCDPISGHVSLFWYQQALGQGPEFLTYFQNEAQLDKSGLPSDRFFAERPEGSVSTLKIQRTQQEDSAVYLCASSLAGGAVYGYTFGSGTRLTVV.

The chain links TRBV28 to TRBJ2-1, with D perhaps given as TRBD1 or TRBD2 (6 bases each). V lost 6 bases, J lost 3 bases, and 15 bases lay in between. CDR3 length: 15 amino acids. Germline lookup yields CDR1 MDHEN and CDR2 SYDVKM. The CDR3 DNA reads as TGTGCCAGCAGAAAAAACGGGGGCTACTACAATGAGCAGTTCTTC. It translates to CASRKNGGYYNEQFF.

The rearrangement links TRBV13 to TRBJ1-2, with D perhaps TRBD1 (5 bases). The CDR3 loop spans 15 amino acids. Germline V lookup: CDR1 PRHDT, CDR2 FYEKMQ (reference sequence). Trimming shortened V by 5 bases and J by 6 bases, and 19 bases separated the two germline ends. The CDR3 region is CASSDSGPLLNGYTF. For the CDR3, the DNA is TGTGCCAGCAGCGACTCGGGACCGCTTTTGAATGGCTACACCTTC.

The chain has TRBV27 and TRBJ2-1; the D gene is possibly TRBD1 (6 bases). The CDR3 is 18 amino acids. Germline CDR1 and CDR2: MNHEY and SMNVEV (reference sequence). With 2 bases removed from V and 4 bases from J, the gap between germline ends came to 21 bases. CDR3 sequence: CASSLTPPGAEMYNEQFF. DNA of the CDR3: TGTGCCAGCAGTTTAACACCCCCAGGGGCGGAGATGTACAATGAGCAGTTCTTC.

The chain carries TRBV6-1 and TRBJ1-6; no definite D call. This CDR3 is built from 12 residues. Germline-derived CDR1 and CDR2 are MNHNS and SASEGT. V was cut by 7 bases and J by 12 bases, with 13 bases left in between. The CDR3 DNA reads as TGTGCCAGCAACCTCCCGGTGGAACCCCTCCACTTT. Residues: CASNLPVEPLHF.

This chain connects TRBV20-1 to TRBJ2-4; 7 nucleotides line up with TRBD2. This CDR3 has 14 residues. With V trimmed by 2 bases and J by 9 bases, 10 bases remained unmatched. Germline CDR1 is DFQATT and CDR2 is SNEGSKA (reference sequence). The CDR3: CSARPRLARSIQYF. The CDR3 DNA reads as TGCAGTGCTAGACCCCGACTAGCTCGAAGCATTCAGTACTTC.

This chain uses TRBV19 with TRBJ2-4; D is unclear. V lost 2 bases and J lost 9, with 5 bases in between. This CDR3 region has 11 residues. Germline CDR1 and CDR2: LNHDA and SQIVND (reference sequence). The CDR3 DNA sequence: TGTGCCAGTAGTATAATAGGCATTCAGTACTTC. Protein product: CASSIIGIQYF.

This chain uses TRBV6-1 with TRBJ1-2; TRBD1 might be the D (6 bases). Germline assignment: CDR1 MNHNS and CDR2 SASEGT. This CDR3 is built from 18 residues. V shed 6 bases and J shed 5 bases, with 28 bases lying between them. CDR3 coding DNA: TGTGCCAGCAGGAGACAGGAAACCCCGTTGCGGTTAGGATATGGCTACACCTTC. Amino acids: CASRRQETPLRLGYGYTF.

The V and J genes are TRBV29-1 and TRBJ1-5, with D tentatively TRBD1 (5 bases). The CDR3 has 13 amino acids. Germline CDR1 reads SQVTM; CDR2 reads ANQGSEA. V was shortened by 6 bases and J by 0 bases, with 9 bases between the two germline ends. The DNA of the CDR3 is TGCAGCGTCGTGGGGGATAGCAATCAGCCCCAGCATTTT. Translating gives CSVVGDSNQPQHF.

The chain carries TRBV5-6 and TRBJ2-1, with a possible D match to TRBD1 (6 bases). CDR1 and CDR2 (germline): SGHDT, YYEEEE. The germline V and J ends were trimmed by 4 bases and 4 bases, with 12 bases remaining between them. This CDR3 region has 14 residues. CDR3 residues: CASSPRGTYNEQFF. As DNA, the CDR3 is TGTGCCAGCAGCCCCAGGGGTACTTACAATGAGCAGTTCTTC. The variable domain in full, with the rest retrieved from reference TRBV5-6 and TRBJ2-1, is DAGVTQSPTHLIKTRGQQVTLRCSPKSGHDTVSWYQQALGQGPQFIFQYYEEEERQRGNFPDRFSGHQFPNYSSELNVNALLLGDSALYLCASSPRGTYNEQFFGPGTRLTVL.

CDR3 coding DNA: TGTGCCAGCAGCTTAGAGCTAGCGGGATCTTACGAGCAGTACTTC. Translated, it gives CASSLELAGSYEQYF. This sequence joins TRBV7-3 and TRBJ2-7; 9 bases are a match to TRBD2. This CDR3 contains 15 residues. J lost 4 bases, V lost 2 bases, and 6 bases had no gene match. Looked up from germline, CDR1 is SGHTA and CDR2 is FQGTGA.

The CDR3 here is CASSAGTSGGNTDTQYF. For the CDR3, the DNA is TGTGCCAGCAGCGCTGGGACTAGCGGGGGAAACACAGATACGCAGTATTTT. The chain has TRBV9 and TRBJ2-3, with TRBD2 matching over 14 bases. Germline trimming cut 3 bases from V and 2 bases from J; bases unmatched to any gene: 5. CDR1 SGDLS and CDR2 YYNGEE come from the germline V gene. The CDR3 has 17 residues.